This TCR beta chain is drawn from a study of OX40 agonist ivuxolimab in advanced cancers. Study-wide points: Compared with CD4+, CD8+ T cells on average had more expanded clones.

Measured with immunoSEQ multiplex PCR; TCRdb has only the in-frame clones, and not every one. The sample includes roughly 40,000 clones, around 90% seen only once; the top ten take 25% to 30%. Exclusion of a patient followed from autoimmune disease history or systemic immunosuppression. Comment on this clone: Its target is not known.

The V gene's germline CDR1 is MDHEN and CDR2 SYDVKM. V was cut by 2 bases and J by 0 bases, with 13 bases left in between. The CDR3 has 16 amino acids. Sequencing was performed on CD4+ or CD8+ T cells sorted from blood, taken in a trial of the OX40 agonist ivuxolimab. J is TRBJ1-1 and V is TRBV28; TRBD1 might be the D (5 bases). The receptor was isolated from an adult with an advanced solid tumor such as melanoma, head and neck, liver or kidney cancer. DNA for the CDR3: TGTGCCAGCAGTTTACTCCCACAGGCCCTGAACACTGAAGCTTTCTTT. Translated: CASSLLPQALNTEAFF.